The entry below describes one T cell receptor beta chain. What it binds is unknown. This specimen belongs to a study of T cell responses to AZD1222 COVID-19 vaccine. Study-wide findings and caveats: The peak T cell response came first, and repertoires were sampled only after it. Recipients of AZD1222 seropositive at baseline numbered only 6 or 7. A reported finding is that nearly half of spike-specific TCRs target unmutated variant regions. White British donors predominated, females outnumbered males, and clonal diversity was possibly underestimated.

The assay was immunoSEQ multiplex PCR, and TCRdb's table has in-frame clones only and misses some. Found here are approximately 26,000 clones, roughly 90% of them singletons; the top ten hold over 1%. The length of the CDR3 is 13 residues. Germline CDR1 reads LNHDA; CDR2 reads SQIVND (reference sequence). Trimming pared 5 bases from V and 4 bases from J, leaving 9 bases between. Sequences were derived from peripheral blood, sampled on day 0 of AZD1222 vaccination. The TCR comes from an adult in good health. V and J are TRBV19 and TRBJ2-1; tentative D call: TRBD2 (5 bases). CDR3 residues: CASSAGLYNEQFF. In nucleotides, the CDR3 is TGTGCCAGTAGTGCGGGCCTTTACAATGAGCAGTTCTTC. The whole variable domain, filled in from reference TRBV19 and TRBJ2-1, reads DGGITQSPKYLFRKEGQNVTLSCEQNLNHDAMYWYRQDPGQGLRLIYYSQIVNDFQKGDIAEGYSVSREKKESFPLTVTSAQKNPTAFYLCASSAGLYNEQFFGPGTRLTVL.